A single sample gave rise to the 16 T cell receptor beta chains below, sequenced in a study of response to subunit inactivated influenza vaccine. One entry per CDR3 protein, called by TCRdb with MiXCR from the RT-PCR reads. The sample holds over 300,000 distinct CDR3 sequences; about a fifth are singletons and the top ten take roughly 10%. Specimen: PBMCs from blood, collected approximately 20 months after vaccination. The receptors were gathered from a man aged 50 to 75 who received an inactivated influenza vaccine.

The chain has TRBV28 and TRBJ1-6; D call uncertain. Germline V gene lookup returns CDR1 MDHEN and CDR2 SYDVKM. V lost 7 bases and J 5 bases, leaving 15 bases between the germline ends. The CDR3 loop spans 15 amino acids. The CDR3 DNA follows: TGTGCCAGCACCCATTCGACAAAGAATAATTCACCCCTCCACTTT. This sequence encodes CASTHSTKNNSPLHF.

This clonotype was counted between two and nine times. The V call is TRBV10-3, the J call TRBJ2-1, with 10 bases lining up with TRBD2. The CDR3 is 15 amino acids. The junction had 4 bases not matched to a gene; V was cut back by 6 bases and J by 2 bases. Looked up from germline, CDR1 is ENHRY and CDR2 is SYGVKD. CDR3 loop: CAIRPTSGTYNEQFF. In DNA, the CDR3 is TGTGCCATCAGGCCCACTAGCGGGACCTACAATGAGCAGTTCTTC.

The sample holds a few counts of this clonotype. The rearrangement joins TRBV2 to TRBJ2-6; D ambiguous. The CDR3 has 15 amino acids. Germline assignment: CDR1 SNHLY and CDR2 FYNNEI. The ends were cut back, 2 bases at V and 0 bases at J, with 5 bases in the middle. CDR3 loop: CASSETGSGANVLTF. Written as DNA, the CDR3 is TGTGCCAGCAGTGAAACGGGCTCTGGGGCCAACGTCCTGACTTTC.

The rearrangement joins TRBV9 to TRBJ1-1; the D is unclear. V was clipped by 4 bases and J by 6 bases, with 13 bases between them. From germline, CDR1 is SGDLS and CDR2 YYNGEE. This CDR3 has 13 amino acids. The CDR3 bases are TGTGCCAGCAGCCCGACTATTGGTTCTGAAGCTTTCTTT. This gives the protein CASSPTIGSEAFF.

This clonotype was observed many times. This rearrangement joins TRBV4-3 to TRBJ1-5; D is unresolved. The CDR3 is 16 residues long. Per the germline V gene, CDR1 is LGHNA and CDR2 is YSLEER. Trimming removed 0 bases from V and 2 bases from J, with 11 bases in between. As DNA, the CDR3 is TGCGCCAGCAGCCAAGATCCGGGTACGGGCAATCAGCCCCAGCATTTT. Amino acid sequence: CASSQDPGTGNQPQHF.

This clonotype was detected ten times or more. The genes are TRBV2 and TRBJ2-1; 9 bases are shared with TRBD2. From germline, CDR1 is SNHLY and CDR2 FYNNEI. J was trimmed by 1 base and V by 7 bases; bases with no gene match: 8. This CDR3 is built from 16 residues. CDR3 loop: CASKGVGLASYNEQFF. CDR3 bases: TGTGCCAGCAAGGGGGTGGGACTAGCTTCCTACAATGAGCAGTTCTTC.

CDR3 protein: CASSVKTGELFF. Here the CDR3 DNA reads TGTGCCAGCAGTGTAAAGACCGGGGAGCTGTTTTTT. The gene calls are TRBV6-2 or TRBV6-3 and TRBJ2-2; D gene uncertain. The V end was cut by 5 bases, the J end by 5 bases, with 6 bases between. CDR1 and CDR2 from the germline V gene are MNHEY and SVGEGT. This CDR3 comprises 12 residues.

This clonotype was picked up a small number of times. The chain employs TRBV6-5 and TRBJ2-7; 7 nucleotides agree with TRBD2. CDR3 length equals 17 residues. V was clipped by 3 bases and J by 0 bases; unmatched bases: 11. Germline V gene data show CDR1 as MNHEY and CDR2 as SVGAGI. CDR3 in DNA: TGTGCCAGCAGTTATAGGGTAGCGGGCGGGAGCTCCTACGAGCAGTACTTC. Translated, it gives CASSYRVAGGSSYEQYF.

The chain has TRBV5-1 and TRBJ2-2, with D maybe TRBD1 (6 bases). Germline CDR1 and CDR2: SGHRS and YFSETQ. This CDR3 spans 16 amino acids. The V gene lost 7 bases and the J gene lost 0 bases, with 16 bases spanning the gap. The CDR3 protein is CASAPTGTTNTGELFF. Written as DNA, the CDR3 is TGCGCCAGCGCACCTACCGGGACAACGAACACCGGGGAGCTGTTTTTT. The complete variable domain, with remaining parts taken from reference TRBV5-1 and TRBJ2-2, reads KAGVTQTPRYLIKTRGQQVTLSCSPISGHRSVSWYQQTPGQGLQFLFEYFSETQRNKGNFPGRFSGRQFSNSRSEMNVSTLELGDSALYLCASAPTGTTNTGELFFGEGSRLTVL.

This chain connects TRBV6-2 or TRBV6-3 to TRBJ1-1; 12 positions match TRBD1. Germline V gene lookup returns CDR1 MNHEY and CDR2 SVGEGT. This CDR3 is built from 19 residues. Trimming cost V 5 bases and J 2 bases; bases outside gene matches: 15. CDR3 DNA: TGTGCCAGCAGTCCGGTTTACGGGACAGGGGGCTTTCGTAACACTGAAGCTTTCTTT. Protein: CASSPVYGTGGFRNTEAFF.

This clonotype was detected a few times. A much larger clone is a single base away; this may be a read error. The chain joins TRBV12-3 or TRBV12-4 to TRBJ2-2; D uncertain. This CDR3 is built from 12 residues. V shed 4 bases and J shed 4 bases, with 4 bases lying between them. The CDR3 is CASSWVTGELFF. In nucleotides, the CDR3 is TGTGCCAGCAGTTGGGTCACCGGGGAGCTGTTTTTT.

This clonotype was picked up a small number of times. V is TRBV20-1 and J is TRBJ2-1; no clear D gene. The CDR3 runs 15 residues. CDR1 is DFQATT and CDR2 is SNEGSKA in the germline V gene (reference sequence). V lost 0 bases, J lost 1 base, and 10 bases lay in between. The CDR3 spells CSARDLGGSYNEQFF. As DNA, the CDR3 is TGCAGTGCTAGAGACCTCGGTGGATCCTACAATGAGCAGTTCTTC.

As for this clonotype: A junction boundary mismatches the germline segment, possibly from a read error. CDR3 DNA sequence: TGCAGTGCTGGAACGGGCGGGAGCAGCACAGATGCGCAGTATTTT. Amino acids: CSAGTGGSSTDAQYF. The rearrangement links TRBV20-1 to TRBJ2-3; TRBD2 matches 7 bases. Germline lookup yields CDR1 DFQATT and CDR2 SNEGSKA (reference sequence). The CDR3 extends over 15 amino acids.

The chain combines TRBV3-1 with TRBJ2-7, with D uncertain. The CDR3 is 14 residues long. The germline V and J ends were trimmed by 6 bases and 0 bases, with 12 bases remaining between them. CDR1 and CDR2 from the germline V gene are LGHDT and YNNKEL (reference sequence). CDR3 amino acids: CASSPPGLSYEQYF. For the CDR3, the DNA is TGTGCCAGCAGTCCACCCGGCCTCTCCTACGAGCAGTACTTC.

The chain recombines TRBV5-1 with TRBJ2-1; 11 bases match TRBD2. This CDR3 has 17 amino acids. Germline values: CDR1 SGHRS, CDR2 YFSETQ. The V and J ends lost 0 bases and 6 bases, in that order; junction bases with no gene match: 8. The CDR3 nucleotides are TGCGCCAGCAGCTTGGTTACCGGGACTAGCGGAAGCAATGAGCAGTTCTTC. Protein: CASSLVTGTSGSNEQFF.

The genes are TRBV20-1 and TRBJ1-2, with a tentative D call TRBD1 (6 bases). Germline V gene lookup returns CDR1 DFQATT and CDR2 SNEGSKA (reference sequence). Between the trimmed V and J ends, which lost 1 base and 4 bases, there was a span of 13 bases. The CDR3 sequence is 14 residues long. In nucleotides, the CDR3 is TGCAGTGCTAGAGTTCAACAGGGCCCCTATGGCTACACCTTC. The encoded protein is CSARVQQGPYGYTF.